These T cell receptor beta chains were read from a single sample in a study of TIL therapy for anti-PD-1-resistant metastatic lung cancer. Clones were read by immunoSEQ multiplex PCR, and TCRdb kept only the in-frame ones, dropping some. The table has tens of thousands of clones, 74% seen once. Sequences were derived from blood, sampled at baseline. These receptors all come from a woman aged 25 to 80 with non-small cell lung cancer. CDR3s include the opening cysteine and the closing phenylalanine or tryptophan. D genes are given only for firm matches. Clone size, where shown, is once, few, many, or a class for clones that have expanded.

D: -
size: -
V: TRBV19
J: TRBJ2-2
length: 15
CDR3: CASSIGGLDSGELFF
DNA: TGTGCCAGTAGTATAGGTGGTCTCGACTCCGGGGAGCTGTTTTTT

D: TRBD2
size: -
V: TRBV4-1
J: TRBJ2-3
length: 16
CDR3: CASSQNPSGTPDTQYF
DNA: TGCGCCAGCAGCCAGAACCCTAGCGGGACCCCAGATACGCAGTATTTT

D: -
size: -
V: TRBV5-8
J: TRBJ1-5
length: 15
CDR3: CASSPGLSGHQPQHF
DNA: TGTGCCAGCAGCCCGGGCTTGTCAGGGCATCAGCCCCAGCATTTT

D: -
size: -
V: TRBV5-5
J: TRBJ2-1
length: 16
CDR3: CASSGGRRTLYNEQFF
DNA: TGTGCCAGCAGCGGGGGACGCAGAACATTATACAATGAGCAGTTCTTC

D: -
size: -
V: TRBV29-1
J: TRBJ2-7
length: 11
CDR3: CSVKGVHEQYF
DNA: TGCAGCGTGAAGGGGGTTCACGAGCAGTACTTC

D: TRBD1
size: -
V: TRBV5-1
J: TRBJ2-7
length: 15
CDR3: CASSLLQGVYYEQYF
DNA: TGCGCCAGCAGCTTGTTACAGGGGGTTTACTACGAGCAGTACTTC

D: -
size: few
V: TRBV5-6
J: TRBJ2-7
length: 11
CDR3: CASSPYYEQYF
DNA: TGTGCCAGCAGCCCCTACTACGAGCAGTACTTC

D: -
size: -
V: TRBV30
J: TRBJ1-4
length: 13
CDR3: CAWSKGGNEKLFF
DNA: TGTGCCTGGTCCAAGGGAGGGAATGAAAAACTGTTTTTT

D: -
size: -
V: TRBV5-6
J: TRBJ2-2
length: 15
CDR3: CASKELGDATGELFF
DNA: TGTGCCAGCAAGGAGCTAGGGGACGCCACCGGGGAGCTGTTTTTT

D: -
size: -
V: TRBV6-1
J: TRBJ2-5
length: 15
CDR3: CASSEAKIIAETQYF
DNA: TGTGCCAGCAGTGAAGCGAAGATAATAGCAGAGACCCAGTACTTC

D: TRBD1
size: -
V: TRBV11-3
J: TRBJ2-1
length: 14
CDR3: CASSLRGQVNEQFF
DNA: TGTGCCAGCAGCTTACGTGGACAGGTCAATGAGCAGTTCTTC

D: TRBD1
size: -
V: TRBV7-9
J: TRBJ1-2
length: 16
CDR3: CASSLGTTGLNYGYTF
DNA: TGTGCCAGCAGCTTAGGGACGACAGGGCTTAACTATGGCTACACCTTC

D: -
size: -
V: TRBV6-5
J: TRBJ1-2
length: 14
CDR3: CASSYQYGIYGYTF
DNA: TGTGCCAGCAGTTACCAGTACGGAATCTATGGCTACACCTTC

D: -
size: few
V: TRBV7-6
J: TRBJ2-7
length: 17
CDR3: CASSLGVWRDLSYEQYF
DNA: TGTGCCAGCAGCTTAGGAGTCTGGCGGGACTTATCCTACGAGCAGTACTTC

D: -
size: -
V: TRBV20-1
J: TRBJ1-1
length: 11
CDR3: CSASRATEAFF
DNA: TGCAGTGCTAGTCGGGCCACTGAAGCTTTCTTT

D: -
size: -
V: TRBV27
J: TRBJ2-7
length: 16
CDR3: CASSLSAPGLGYEQYF
DNA: TGTGCCAGCAGTTTATCGGCCCCGGGACTCGGTTACGAGCAGTACTTC

D: TRBD1
size: few
V: TRBV7-6
J: TRBJ1-4
length: 14
CDR3: CASSLSTGNEKLFF
DNA: TGTGCCAGCAGCCTATCGACAGGGAATGAAAAACTGTTTTTT

D: -
size: once
V: TRBV7-7
J: TRBJ2-5
length: 13
CDR3: CASSRDSRETQYF
DNA: TGTGCCAGCAGCCGAGACAGCAGGGAGACCCAGTACTTC